Included here is one TCR beta chain sequence, with context. This entry is derived from a study of cytotoxic CD8 clonotypes in ibrutinib-treated CLL. The protocol was immunoSEQ multiplex PCR, while the TCRdb copy is restricted to in-frame clones and leaves out a portion. Of 150,000 or so clones in the sample, 70% to 80% were seen once. The CDR3 covers 15 residues. V was pared by 7 bases and J by 6 bases, with 14 bases of the junction left unmatched. Germline CDR1 reads WNHNN; CDR2 reads SYGVQD (reference sequence). The sample was PBMCs, taken after 12 months of ibrutinib treatment. The chain carries TRBV10-1 and TRBJ2-7; TRBD2 matches 8 bases. The sequence came from a human donor with chronic lymphocytic leukemia. CDR3 sequence: CASTDSGAPFSEQYF. In nucleotides, the CDR3 is TGCGCCAGCACCGATAGCGGGGCTCCATTTTCCGAGCAGTACTTC.